The 22 T cell receptor beta chains below were found in one sample sequenced in a study of cytomegalovirus exposure and HLA in healthy donors. The PCR was carried out with 60 Vbeta primers and 13 Jbeta primers. Assay: immunoSEQ multiplex PCR; the TCRdb copy retains only in-frame clones and omits some. Counted here are about 130,000 clones, about 80% occurring once; the ten biggest clones make up over 0.9%. The sample consisted of PBMCs. Receptors originate from a human donor in good health.

The CDR3 nucleotides read TGTGCCAGCAGGGGCAGGGGGAACACTGAAGCTTTCTTT. This encodes CASRGRGNTEAFF. The rearrangement joins TRBV5-6 to TRBJ1-1; TRBD1 is a possible D gene (6 bases). Germline V gene sequence: CDR1 SGHDT, CDR2 YYEEEE. The CDR3 runs to 13 residues. The V end was cut by 5 bases, the J end by 1 base, with 9 bases between.

This clone was picked up one time. The chain combines TRBV9 with TRBJ2-5; 8 positions match TRBD2. After removal of 4 bases from V and 4 bases from J, the junction contained 12 bases not matched to a gene. Germline values: CDR1 SGDLS, CDR2 YYNGEE. This CDR3 has 16 amino acids. As DNA, the CDR3 is TGTGCCAGCAGCCCCGGGGGGGGGCGGGGGAGAGAGACCCAGTACTTC. It encodes CASSPGGGRGRETQYF.

The gene calls are TRBV7-8 and TRBJ2-1, with TRBD1 matching over 8 bases. The CDR3 has 20 residues. The germline gives CDR1 SGHVS, CDR2 FQNEAQ. V was pared by 1 base and J by 0 bases, with 14 bases of the junction left unmatched. The DNA for the CDR3 is TGTGCCAGCAGCTTAGAAGGGAGGACAGGGACCATCTTCTCCTACAATGAGCAGTTCTTC. Translation gives CASSLEGRTGTIFSYNEQFF.

This chain connects TRBV9 to TRBJ2-1, with TRBD1 identical over 7 bases. Unmatched junction bases numbered 3, after V lost 3 bases and J lost 0 bases. CDR3 length equals 15 residues. CDR1 is SGDLS and CDR2 is YYNGEE in the germline V gene. In nucleotides, the CDR3 is TGTGCCAGCAGCGCGACAGGGAGCTCCTACAATGAGCAGTTCTTC. It yields the protein CASSATGSSYNEQFF.

The chain employs TRBV5-6 and TRBJ2-2; perhaps TRBD1 as D (6 bases). The germline gives CDR1 SGHDT, CDR2 YYEEEE. The CDR3 sequence is 14 residues long. The V end was cut by 2 bases, the J end by 7 bases, with 12 bases between. CDR3 DNA sequence: TGTGCCAGCAGCTTCAACAGGGAGCACGGGGAGCTGTTTTTT. It specifies CASSFNREHGELFF.

V gene TRBV7-9 combines with J gene TRBJ2-7; unclear D gene. Germline values: CDR1 SEHNR, CDR2 FQNEAQ (reference sequence). V was trimmed by 4 bases and J by 4 bases, leaving 5 bases between them. CDR3 length: 11 residues. The CDR3 DNA sequence: TGTGCCAGCAGCTACTTTTACGAGCAGTACTTC. Its translation is CASSYFYEQYF.

V and J are TRBV5-6 and TRBJ2-7; 7 bases agree with TRBD1. The V segment lost 2 bases and the J segment 4 bases; nucleotides outside the gene matches: 3. Germline V lookup: CDR1 SGHDT, CDR2 YYEEEE. This CDR3 contains 13 residues. The CDR3 nucleotides read TGTGCCAGCAGCTTTAGGGACAGATACGAGCAGTACTTC. Amino acids: CASSFRDRYEQYF.

CDR3: CASSVVGDEQFF. For the CDR3, the DNA is TGTGCCAGCAGCGTAGTAGGGGATGAGCAGTTCTTC. The chain is built from TRBV9 and TRBJ2-1, with TRBD1 as a possible D gene (5 bases). Germline CDR1 and CDR2: SGDLS and YYNGEE. The CDR3 covers 12 residues. Trimming cost V 0 bases and J 8 bases, with 6 bases left between them.

The rearrangement uses TRBV2 and TRBJ1-2; TRBD1 aligns across 7 bases. The CDR3 spans 13 residues. The V gene end was trimmed by 9 bases and the J gene end by 0 bases; junction bases not matched to a gene: 4. Germline-derived CDR1 and CDR2 are SNHLY and FYNNEI. The CDR3, as DNA: TGTGCCAGAAGGGACAGTTCTAACTATGGCTACACCTTC. Its translation: CARRDSSNYGYTF.

CDR3 sequence (DNA): TGTGCCAGCAGGGAAACAGGGGGCTACACTGAAGCTTTCTTT. It is translated as CASRETGGYTEAFF. The rearrangement links TRBV25-1 to TRBJ1-1; 9 positions match TRBD1. The V gene end was trimmed by 6 bases and the J gene end by 3 bases; junction bases not matched to a gene: 5. The CDR3 sequence is 14 residues long. Germline V gene lookup returns CDR1 MGHDK and CDR2 SYGVNS.

The genes are TRBV29-1 and TRBJ1-2; 8 bases line up with TRBD1. J was trimmed by 4 bases and V by 0 bases; bases with no gene match: 13. The CDR3 has 17 amino acids. Germline V gives CDR1 SQVTM, CDR2 ANQGSEA. The CDR3 protein is CSVEEGSVAGGGYGYTF. The CDR3 coding sequence is TGCAGCGTTGAAGAGGGGTCGGTGGCAGGGGGCGGCTATGGCTACACCTTC.

The CDR3 here is CASSTMTSGVSTDTQYF. For the CDR3, the DNA is TGTGCCAGCAGCACTATGACTAGCGGGGTGAGCACAGATACGCAGTATTTT. The J gene is TRBJ2-3, the V gene TRBV5-5; 11 nucleotides match TRBD2. Germline V lookup: CDR1 SGHKS, CDR2 YYEKEE (reference sequence). This CDR3 region has 17 residues. The ends lost 4 bases at V and 0 bases at J; junction bases unmatched: 7.

V gene TRBV7-2 combines with J gene TRBJ2-7, with 10 bases matching TRBD1. Germline CDR1 and CDR2: SGHTA and FQGNSA. Trimming cost V 3 bases and J 6 bases; bases outside gene matches: 5. The CDR3 sequence is 14 residues long. DNA of the CDR3: TGTGCCAGCAGCTTCGGGACAGGGGAACTCGAGCAGTACTTC. Translated, it gives CASSFGTGELEQYF.

V gene TRBV13 combines with J gene TRBJ1-1; 8 nucleotides align to TRBD1. V gave up 5 bases and J gave up 0 bases; unmatched junction bases: 17. This CDR3 contains 19 residues. Germline V gene lookup returns CDR1 PRHDT and CDR2 FYEKMQ (reference sequence). CDR3 sequence: CASSRAYTRTGRMNTEAFF. Written as DNA, the CDR3 is TGTGCCAGCAGCCGCGCATACACTCGGACAGGGAGAATGAACACTGAAGCTTTCTTT.

The rearrangement joins TRBV10-3 to TRBJ2-7, with 7 bases that match TRBD1. Germline CDR1 reads ENHRY; CDR2 reads SYGVKD. Trimming at V came to 11 bases and at J to 0 bases, leaving 10 bases not matched to a gene. The CDR3 loop spans 14 amino acids. The CDR3 region is CAVSGQLNSYEQYF. Here the CDR3 DNA reads TGTGCCGTATCGGGACAGCTAAACTCCTACGAGCAGTACTTC.

For the CDR3, the DNA is TGTGCCAGCAGCTACTCTAACACCGGGGAGCTGTTTTTT. This translates into CASSYSNTGELFF. The chain uses TRBV7-6 and TRBJ2-2; D remains ambiguous. This CDR3 is built from 13 residues. The germline V gene has CDR1 SGHVS and CDR2 FNYEAQ. Deletions cut 4 bases from V and 2 bases from J, with 5 bases between.

The chain carries TRBV25-1 and TRBJ2-7, with TRBD1 matching over 11 bases. The CDR3 has 15 residues. Looked up from germline, CDR1 is MGHDK and CDR2 is SYGVNS. V shed 3 bases, J shed 4 bases, and the junction held 5 bases outside the gene matches. The CDR3 spells CASSDRTGGEYEQYF. The CDR3 nucleotides read TGTGCCAGCAGTGATCGGACAGGGGGCGAGTACGAGCAGTACTTC.

V gene TRBV27 combines with J gene TRBJ2-2, with D tentatively TRBD2 (7 bases). V was pared by 7 bases and J by 5 bases, with 23 bases between. Germline V gives CDR1 MNHEY, CDR2 SMNVEV (reference sequence). CDR3 size: 17 residues. CDR3 nucleotides: TGTGCCAGCAAAGGGCGTTCAAGGGGGGGTATTACCGGGGAGCTGTTTTTT. Translating it yields CASKGRSRGGITGELFF.

As DNA, the CDR3 is TGTGCCAGCAGTGAATGGGACAGGGGGAGCATAAACACTGAAGCTTTCTTT. This encodes CASSEWDRGSINTEAFF. The rearrangement joins TRBV2 to TRBJ1-1, with TRBD1 identical over 11 bases. With 2 bases clipped from V and 2 bases from J, the junction kept 7 bases outside the gene matches. The CDR3 has 17 amino acids. Germline V gene sequence: CDR1 SNHLY, CDR2 FYNNEI.

Remarks on this clone: The junction differs from germline at one of its ends, possibly a read error. This chain joins TRBV6-1 and TRBJ2-5; 7 bases line up with TRBD1. CDR1 is MNHNS, CDR2 SASEGT, per germline. The CDR3 runs 17 residues. The CDR3 reads CASSEAFGQAQQETQYF. The CDR3 DNA reads TGTGCCAGCAGCGAAGCATTCGGACAGGCTCAACAAGAGACCCAGTACTTC.

This rearrangement joins TRBV6-6 to TRBJ1-2; tentatively, D is TRBD1 (5 bases). The CDR3 sequence is 15 residues long. V was trimmed by 5 bases and J by 8 bases, leaving 21 bases between them. CDR1 MNHNY and CDR2 SVGAGI come from the germline V gene (reference sequence). CDR3 residues: CASSDTPQALDGYTF. In DNA, the CDR3 is TGTGCCAGCAGTGACACCCCACAGGCTTTAGACGGCTACACCTTC.

This clone was observed a few times. This chain connects TRBV4-2 to TRBJ1-4; 7 bases are a match to TRBD1. The CDR3 totals 14 residues. Germline trimming cut 0 bases from V and 6 bases from J; bases unmatched to any gene: 1. CDR1 and CDR2 from the germline V gene are LGHNA and YNFKEQ. The chain's CDR3 is CASSQDRGDEKLFF. CDR3 coding DNA: TGTGCCAGCAGCCAAGACAGGGGGGATGAAAAACTGTTTTTT.